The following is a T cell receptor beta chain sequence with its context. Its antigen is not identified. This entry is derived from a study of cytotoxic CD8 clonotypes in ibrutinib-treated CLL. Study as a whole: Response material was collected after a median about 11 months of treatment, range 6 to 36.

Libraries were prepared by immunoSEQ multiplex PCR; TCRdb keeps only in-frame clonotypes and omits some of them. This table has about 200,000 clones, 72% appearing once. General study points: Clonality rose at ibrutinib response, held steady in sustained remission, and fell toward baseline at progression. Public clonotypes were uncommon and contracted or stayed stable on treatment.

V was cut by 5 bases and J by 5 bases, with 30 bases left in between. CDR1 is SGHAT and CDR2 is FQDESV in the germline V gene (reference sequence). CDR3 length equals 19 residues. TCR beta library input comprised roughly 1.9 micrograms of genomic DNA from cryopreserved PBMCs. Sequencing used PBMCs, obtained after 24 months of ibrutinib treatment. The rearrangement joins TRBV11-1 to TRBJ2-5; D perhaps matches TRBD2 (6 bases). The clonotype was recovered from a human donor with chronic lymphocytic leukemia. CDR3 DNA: TGTGCCAGCAGCGGGGGACTTCTGCGGGCCCTACCGCCAAGTGAGACCCAGTACTTC. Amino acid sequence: CASSGGLLRALPPSETQYF. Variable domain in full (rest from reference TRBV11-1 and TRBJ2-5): EAEVAQSPRYKITEKSQAVAFWCDPISGHATLYWYRQILGQGPELLVQFQDESVVDDSQLPKDRFSAERLKGVDSTLKIQPAELGDSAMYLCASSGGLLRALPPSETQYFGPGTRLLVL.